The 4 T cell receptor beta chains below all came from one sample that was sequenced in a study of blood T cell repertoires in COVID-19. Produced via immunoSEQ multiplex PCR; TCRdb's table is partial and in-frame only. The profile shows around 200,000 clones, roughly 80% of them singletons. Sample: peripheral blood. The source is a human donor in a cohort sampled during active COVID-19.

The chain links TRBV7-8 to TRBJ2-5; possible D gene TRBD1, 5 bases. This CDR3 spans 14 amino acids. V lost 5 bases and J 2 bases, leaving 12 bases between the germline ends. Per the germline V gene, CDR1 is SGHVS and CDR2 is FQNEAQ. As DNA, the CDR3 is TGTGCCAGCAGCCGAGACAGTTTTCAAGAGACCCAGTACTTC. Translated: CASSRDSFQETQYF.

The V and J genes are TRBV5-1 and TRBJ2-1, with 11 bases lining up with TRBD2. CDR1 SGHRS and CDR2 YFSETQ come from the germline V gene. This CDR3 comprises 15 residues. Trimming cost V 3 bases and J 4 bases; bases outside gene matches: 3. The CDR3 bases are TGCGCCAGCAGCTCCACTAGCGGGGGTTACAATGAGCAGTTCTTC. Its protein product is CASSSTSGGYNEQFF.

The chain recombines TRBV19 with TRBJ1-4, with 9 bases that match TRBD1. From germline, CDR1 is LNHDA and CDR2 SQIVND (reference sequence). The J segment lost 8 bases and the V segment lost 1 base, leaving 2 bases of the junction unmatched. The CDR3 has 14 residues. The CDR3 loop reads CASSIGTGGEKLFF. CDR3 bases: TGTGCCAGTAGTATAGGAACAGGGGGCGAAAAACTGTTTTTT.

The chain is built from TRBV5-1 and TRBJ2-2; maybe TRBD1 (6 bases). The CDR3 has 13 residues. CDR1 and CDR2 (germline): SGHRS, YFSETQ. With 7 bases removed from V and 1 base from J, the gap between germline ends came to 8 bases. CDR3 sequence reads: CASAQGNTGELFF. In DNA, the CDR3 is TGCGCCAGCGCACAGGGGAACACCGGGGAGCTGTTTTTT.